This T cell receptor beta chain was profiled in a study of blood T cells in healthy people across ages. Findings and limits, study-wide: Long-lived donors exceeded aged donors in naive CD4+ cells and diversity.

Germline trimming cut 6 bases from V and 4 bases from J; bases unmatched to any gene: 6. Germline-derived CDR1 and CDR2 are SQVTM and ANQGSEA. The CDR3 runs 13 residues. A second PCR, run for about 7 to 11 cycles, used a sample-barcoded 5' primer plus a J-beta primer mix. The authors tagged each cDNA molecule using a template-switch adaptor with 12 random nucleotides. TCRdb reprocessed the 5' RACE reads via MiXCR and lists one record per CDR3 protein. This table holds some 1.8 million distinct CDR3 sequences, 35% to 50% found once. As regards this clonotype: Its antigen is not identified.

Every sample had a minimum of 6.5 million PBMCs isolated. The chain has TRBV29-1 and TRBJ1-1; 9 nucleotides agree with TRBD1. The sequencing sample was made of blood. The sequence was obtained from a human donor in good health. CDR3 residues: CSVSDRGGTEAFF. CDR3 DNA: TGCAGCGTGTCCGACAGGGGGGGCACTGAAGCTTTCTTT.